One sample yielded the 7 T cell receptor beta chains listed below, sequenced in a study of T cell repertoires in cytomegalovirus infection (dated by TCRdb to the late 2010s). Antigen specificity for these receptors is unknown. These reads were obtained on an Illumina HiSeq 1500. TCRdb reanalyzed the raw reads on its own, using fastp at Q25 for trimming and MiXCR for clone calling, and kept in-frame beta chains. Each entry merges the rows of one CDR3 protein and shows their most common DNA and genes. In this sample the table shows about 400,000 distinct CDR3 sequences, about 35% of which occur a single time. Roughly 13% of the sample is held by the ten biggest clonotypes. Sample treatment or condition, as interpreted from the label and publication: in vitro stimulation with specific CMV peptide epitopes to enrich CMV-specific T cells. The starting material was cultured PBMCs, obtained from culture after CMV antigen stimulation. The source is a human donor in good health (CMV status not recorded). Some clones in this sample may be carry-over from other donors' samples.

This clonotype has more than one count but fewer than ten. V gene TRBV11-2 combines with J gene TRBJ2-7; either TRBD1 or TRBD2 may supply D (6 bases each). This CDR3 spans 14 amino acids. Looked up from germline, CDR1 is SGHAT and CDR2 is FQNNGV. Trimming stripped 5 bases from V and 0 bases from J, with 11 bases between. The CDR3 loop reads CASSREGGSYEQYV. CDR3 coding DNA: TGTGCCAGCAGCCGCGAGGGGGGCTCCTACGAGCAGTACGTC.

This clonotype occurred many times. The chain is built from TRBV7-2 and TRBJ2-5; D remains unclear. The V gene lost 1 base and the J gene lost 6 bases, with 6 bases spanning the gap. Germline V gene data show CDR1 as SGHTA and CDR2 as FQGNSA. CDR3 length: 12 amino acids. CDR3 amino acids: CASSLGLQTQYF. CDR3 coding DNA: TGTGCCAGCAGCTTAGGTCTGCAGACCCAGTACTTC.

This rearrangement joins TRBV6-1 to TRBJ2-7, with 8 bases that match TRBD2. CDR3 length: 15 residues. Germline lookup yields CDR1 MNHNS and CDR2 SASEGT. V shed 3 bases, J shed 5 bases, and the junction held 9 bases outside the gene matches. CDR3 nucleotides: TGTGCCAGCAGTGAGTCCGGGACTAGACGCCACGAGCAGTACTTC. It specifies CASSESGTRRHEQYF.

This clonotype was seen repeatedly, ten times or more. The chain employs TRBV7-2 and TRBJ2-1; 9 bases agree with TRBD2. The length of the CDR3 is 16 residues. Looked up from germline, CDR1 is SGHTA and CDR2 is FQGNSA. The V and J ends lost 1 base and 7 bases, in that order; junction bases with no gene match: 8. CDR3 sequence: CASSLESGREGNEQFF. The DNA for the CDR3 is TGTGCCAGCAGCTTAGAGTCTGGGCGGGAGGGAAATGAGCAGTTCTTC.

The chain uses TRBV4-1 and TRBJ2-4; TRBD2 aligns across 9 bases. The CDR3 covers 18 residues. The germline gives CDR1 MGHRA, CDR2 YSYEKL. Unmatched junction bases numbered 10, after V lost 4 bases and J lost 0 bases. CDR3 nucleotides: TGCGCCAGCAGCCCCGGACTAGCGAGAGGACTAGCCAAAAACATTCAGTACTTC. It specifies CASSPGLARGLAKNIQYF.

The chain combines TRBV5-6 with TRBJ1-2, with D possibly TRBD1 on 5 matching bases. CDR1 and CDR2 from the germline V gene are SGHDT and YYEEEE. Between the trimmed V and J ends, which lost 1 base and 4 bases, there was a span of 14 bases. The CDR3 loop spans 15 amino acids. The CDR3 loop is CASSLPGGGSYGYTF. CDR3 sequence (DNA): TGTGCCAGCAGCTTGCCGGGGGGAGGTAGCTATGGCTACACCTTC. Variable domain in full (rest from reference TRBV5-6 and TRBJ1-2): DAGVTQSPTHLIKTRGQQVTLRCSPKSGHDTVSWYQQALGQGPQFIFQYYEEEERQRGNFPDRFSGHQFPNYSSELNVNALLLGDSALYLCASSLPGGGSYGYTFGSGTRLTVV.

The chain employs TRBV29-1 and TRBJ1-2; no reliable D call. V was shortened by 0 bases and J by 6 bases, with 2 bases between the two germline ends. Germline V CDR1 and CDR2: SQVTM, ANQGSEA. This CDR3 has 10 residues. CDR3 amino acids: CSVEENGYTF. The DNA of the CDR3 is TGCAGCGTTGAAGAGAATGGCTACACCTTC.